This TCR beta chain was found in a study of OX40 agonist ivuxolimab in advanced cancers. Study at large: Ivuxolimab, which patients received intravenously every 2 weeks, was dosed at 0.01 to 10 mg/kg.

Cycle 7 day 1, cycle 4 day 1, and baseline were the timepoints at which blood was sampled. The V and J ends lost 4 bases and 8 bases, in that order; junction bases with no gene match: 7. CDR3 length: 13 amino acids. From germline, CDR1 is MNHEY and CDR2 SMNVEV (reference sequence). Some clones are missing from TCRdb's copy, which holds only in-frame ones; the method was immunoSEQ multiplex PCR. The sample holds just under 65,000 clones, 80% to 90% seen once. This clone was seen once. The sample consisted of CD4+ or CD8+ T cells sorted from blood, taken in a trial of the OX40 agonist ivuxolimab. V usage is TRBV27 and J usage is TRBJ2-7; 8 bases agree with TRBD1. The sequence came from an adult with an advanced solid tumor such as melanoma, head and neck, liver or kidney cancer. CDR3: CASSSGQGWKQYF. The CDR3 region has the DNA TGTGCCAGCAGTTCCGGACAGGGATGGAAGCAGTACTTC.